These 13 T cell receptor beta chains share one sample of origin, sequenced in a study of cytomegalovirus exposure and HLA in healthy donors. PCR amplification relied on 60 Vbeta primers (plus 13 Jbeta primers). Clones were read by immunoSEQ multiplex PCR, and TCRdb kept only the in-frame ones, dropping some. The table lists 150,000 to 200,000 clones, around nine tenths of them singletons. Sequencing was performed on PBMCs. The receptors originated from a young woman in good health and CMV-seronegative.

This clone was seen a few times. V usage is TRBV14 and J usage is TRBJ2-1, with D perhaps TRBD2 (5 bases). V lost 1 base and J lost 10, with 14 bases in between. Germline CDR1 and CDR2: SGHDN and FVKESK. The CDR3 extends over 14 amino acids. For the CDR3, the DNA is TGTGCCAGCAGCCAAGTAGGAGGATTTGAGGAGCAGTTCTTC. Protein: CASSQVGGFEEQFF.

The J gene is TRBJ1-2, the V gene TRBV7-9; maybe TRBD1 (5 bases). V was clipped by 5 bases and J by 3 bases, with 13 bases between them. Germline assignment: CDR1 SEHNR and CDR2 FQNEAQ (reference sequence). The CDR3 runs 14 residues. In DNA form, the CDR3 reads TGTGCCAGCAGCGTGGTAGGGGCGGACTATGGCTACACCTTC. It yields the protein CASSVVGADYGYTF.

The rearrangement links TRBV6-5 to TRBJ2-7; 7 bases are shared with TRBD1. The CDR3 is 14 residues long. Per germline, CDR1 MNHEY and CDR2 SVGAGI. V dropped 4 bases and J dropped 7; count of bases not matched to a gene: 10. The CDR3 loop is CASSSGQLIVEQYF. CDR3 DNA sequence: TGTGCCAGCAGTTCGGGACAGTTGATAGTGGAGCAGTACTTC.

The V and J genes are TRBV28 and TRBJ2-7; 7 nucleotides agree with TRBD2. J lost 4 bases, V lost 3 bases, and 3 bases had no gene match. Germline CDR1 is MDHEN and CDR2 is SYDVKM. The CDR3 sequence is 13 residues long. CDR3 sequence: CASSFRGDYEQYF. Written as DNA, the CDR3 is TGTGCCAGCAGTTTTCGGGGGGATTACGAGCAGTACTTC.

This clone was detected only once. The chain carries TRBV5-1 and TRBJ2-2, with D perhaps matching TRBD2 (6 bases). In germline, CDR1 is SGHRS, CDR2 YFSETQ. V lost 6 bases, J lost 6 bases, and 18 bases lay in between. There are 15 residues in the CDR3. In DNA, the CDR3 is TGCGCCAGCACCCTCCCCGGGAGTGGATCCGGGGAGCTGTTTTTT. Translating it yields CASTLPGSGSGELFF.

This clone was counted a single time. The chain employs TRBV14 and TRBJ1-2; D ambiguous. Germline loops: CDR1 SGHDN, CDR2 FVKESK. V was trimmed by 4 bases and J by 5 bases, leaving 8 bases between them. The CDR3 is 12 residues long. Written as DNA, the CDR3 is TGTGCCAGCAGCCCCGGGTTATATGGCTACACCTTC. Amino acids: CASSPGLYGYTF.

The V gene is TRBV14, the J gene TRBJ2-5; 8 nucleotides agree with TRBD1. The trim removed 2 bases at V and 8 bases at J, leaving 10 bases unmatched. Germline CDR1 is SGHDN and CDR2 is FVKESK. CDR3 length: 15 amino acids. The CDR3 region has the DNA TGTGCCAGCAGCCAATTCAGGGGGCACGGGGAAACCCAGTACTTC. Translating it yields CASSQFRGHGETQYF.

This chain uses TRBV5-4 with TRBJ2-3; maybe TRBD2 (6 bases). Between the trimmed V and J ends, which lost 0 bases and 4 bases, there was a span of 18 bases. CDR3 length: 17 residues. Germline loops: CDR1 SGHNT, CDR2 YYREEE (reference sequence). The CDR3: CASSLAPTAGSPDTQYF. CDR3 coding DNA: TGTGCCAGCAGCTTGGCCCCCACGGCGGGAAGCCCAGATACGCAGTATTTT.

The chain carries TRBV19 and TRBJ1-2, with 10 bases aligning to TRBD1. Losses at the gene ends were 5 bases for V and 8 bases for J; bases not matched to a gene: 5. This CDR3 is 13 amino acids long. Per the germline V gene, CDR1 is LNHDA and CDR2 is SQIVND (reference sequence). CDR3: CASSGGTGDGYTF. The DNA of the CDR3 is TGTGCCAGTAGTGGTGGGACAGGGGACGGCTACACCTTC.

This clone has just one count. This chain uses TRBV27 with TRBJ2-5, with 7 nucleotides matching TRBD2. The closer fit of TRBJ2-7 to the DNA end suggests the J call may be wrong. Germline lookup yields CDR1 MNHEY and CDR2 SMNVEV (reference sequence). The CDR3 covers 15 residues. This CDR3 is CASSLHGGSSYEQYF. In DNA form, the CDR3 reads TGTGCCAGCAGTTTACACGGGGGGAGCTCCTACGAGCAGTACTTC.

The chain is built from TRBV25-1 and TRBJ1-2; possibly TRBD1 for D (5 bases). The V gene's germline CDR1 is MGHDK and CDR2 SYGVNS. The CDR3 covers 13 residues. V dropped 2 bases and J dropped 4 bases, with 8 bases sitting between them. The CDR3 loop is CASSEGALYGYTF. DNA for the CDR3: TGTGCCAGCAGTGAAGGGGCCCTCTATGGCTACACCTTC.

The chain has TRBV25-1 and TRBJ2-7; 8 positions match TRBD1. This CDR3 has 14 amino acids. V trimming: 6 bases; J trimming: 7 bases; junction bases outside the gene matches: 11. Germline CDR1 MGHDK, CDR2 SYGVNS. CDR3 DNA sequence: TGTGCCAGCAGGCCGACAGGGGATAGAGGGGAGCAGTACTTC. Translated: CASRPTGDRGEQYF.

Notes on this clone: The sample has other DNA sequences that encode this CDR3 too. The rearrangement joins TRBV13 to TRBJ1-2; D is possibly TRBD1 (5 bases). Per the germline V gene, CDR1 is PRHDT and CDR2 is FYEKMQ (reference sequence). The CDR3 has 16 residues. V lost 5 bases, J lost 4 bases, and 20 bases lay in between. CDR3 region: CASSLRVEGPIYGYTF. CDR3 in DNA: TGTGCCAGCAGCCTCAGGGTGGAGGGTCCGATCTATGGCTACACCTTC. Full variable domain (rest looked up from reference TRBV13 and TRBJ1-2): AAGVIQSPRHLIKEKRETATLKCYPIPRHDTVYWYQQGPGQDPQFLISFYEKMQSDKGSIPDRFSAQQFSDYHSELNMSSLELGDSALYFCASSLRVEGPIYGYTFGSGTRLTVV.